Given below is one T cell receptor (beta chain) in context. The sample belongs to a study of cytomegalovirus exposure and HLA in healthy donors. Vbeta (60) and Jbeta (13) primers were used in the PCR. Sequencing was performed with immunoSEQ multiplex PCR; in TCRdb, only in-frame clones are kept and a portion is missing. The top ten hold about 1.8% of the sample, which has 140,000 to 150,000 clones, around 75% seen once. The CDR3 totals 14 residues. The V gene's germline CDR1 is SEHNR and CDR2 FQNEAQ (reference sequence). The J segment lost 5 bases and the V segment lost 5 bases, leaving 9 bases of the junction unmatched.

Sequenced material: PBMCs. V usage is TRBV7-9 and J usage is TRBJ2-7; 7 positions agree with TRBD1. The TCR comes from a woman aged 40-49 years in good health and CMV-seronegative. The CDR3 DNA reads TGTGCCAGCAGCCCCGGGACAGTTCGCCACGAGCAGTACTTC. It encodes CASSPGTVRHEQYF.